This T cell receptor (beta chain) was identified during a study of glioma-infiltrating T cells. Germline CDR1 is SGHTA and CDR2 is FQGNSA. The CDR3 is 16 amino acids. Study outcomes and limitations: CDR3 overlap between tissue and blood was very small. Tissue-blood divergence was below expectation in non-neoplastic patients, above in gliomas.

TCR alpha and beta CDR3 regions were amplified from RNA using iRepertoire nested multiplex PCR. Tissue mRNA or PBMC total RNA, roughly 90-450 ng, went into one-step reverse transcription and amplification. TCRdb used MiXCR to reprocess the multiplex PCR reads, holding one entry per CDR3 protein. The sample comprises approximately 93,000 distinct CDR3 sequences, approximately 39% of which are singletons, and less than 45% rests with the top ten. Remarks on this clonotype: Its antigen is undetermined. At one end, the junction sequence differs from germline, possibly due to a read error.

The clonotype comes from a human donor with low-grade glioma or glioblastoma, undergoing nonglioma brain surgery, or in good health (not recorded which). The sequenced sample was glioma tissue, nonneoplastic brain tissue, or PBMCs (not recorded which). The chain couples TRBV7-2 to TRBJ1-1, with TRBD1 identical over 11 bases. CDR3 protein: CGSRTGGSSVNTEAFF. The CDR3, as DNA: TGTGGCAGCAGGACAGGGGGCAGCTCCGTTAACACTGAAGCTTTCTTT.